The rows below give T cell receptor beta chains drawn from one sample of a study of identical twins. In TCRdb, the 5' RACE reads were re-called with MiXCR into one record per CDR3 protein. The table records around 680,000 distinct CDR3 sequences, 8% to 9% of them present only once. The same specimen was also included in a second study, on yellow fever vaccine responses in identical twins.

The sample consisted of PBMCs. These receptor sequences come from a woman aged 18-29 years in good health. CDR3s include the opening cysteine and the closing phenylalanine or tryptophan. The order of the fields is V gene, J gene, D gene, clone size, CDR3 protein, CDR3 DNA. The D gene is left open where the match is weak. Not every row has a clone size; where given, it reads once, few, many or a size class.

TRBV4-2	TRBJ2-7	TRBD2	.	CATSGEMDYEQYF	TGTGCCACTAGCGGGGAAATGGACTACGAGCAGTACTTC
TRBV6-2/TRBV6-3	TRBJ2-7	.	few	CASTLAVLSEQYF	TGTGCCAGCACCTTAGCGGTCCTGAGCGAGCAGTACTTC
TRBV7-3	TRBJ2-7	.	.	CASSRGGLGEQYF	TGTGCCAGCAGCAGGGGCGGTCTCGGCGAGCAGTACTTC
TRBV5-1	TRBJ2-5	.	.	CASSPSRLRPGETQYF	TGCGCCAGCAGCCCGTCTCGGTTGCGACCTGGGGAGACCCAGTACTTC
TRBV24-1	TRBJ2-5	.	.	CATSDFGAGDRGETQYF	TGTGCCACCAGTGATTTCGGGGCAGGGGATCGCGGAGAGACCCAGTACTTC
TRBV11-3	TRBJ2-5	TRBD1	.	CASSLGPRQGARGETQYF	TGTGCCAGCAGCTTAGGCCCCCGACAGGGGGCAAGGGGAGAGACCCAGTACTTC
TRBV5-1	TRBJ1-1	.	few	CASSLYNSNTEAFF	TGCGCCAGCAGCTTATATAACAGTAACACTGAAGCTTTCTTT
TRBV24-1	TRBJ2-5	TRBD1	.	CATSEEQGGLQETQYF	TGTGCCACCAGTGAGGAACAGGGGGGCCTCCAAGAGACCCAGTACTTC
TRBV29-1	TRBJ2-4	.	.	CSVEDRGRAAKNIQYF	TGCAGCGTTGAAGATCGGGGCAGGGCGGCCAAAAACATTCAGTACTTC
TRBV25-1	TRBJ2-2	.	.	CASSESLGYTGELFF	TGTGCCAGCAGTGAATCACTAGGCTACACCGGGGAGCTGTTTTTT
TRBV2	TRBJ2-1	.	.	CASSYSLGQFF	TGTGCCAGCAGCTACTCCCTTGGGCAGTTCTTC
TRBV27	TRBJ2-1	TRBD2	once	CASSLVPSGGSNQQFF	TGTGCCAGCAGTTTAGTACCCAGCGGGGGAAGCAATCAGCAGTTCTTC
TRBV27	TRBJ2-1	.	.	CASSEILASSYNEQFF	TGTGCCAGCAGCGAAATACTAGCATCCTCCTACAATGAGCAGTTCTTC
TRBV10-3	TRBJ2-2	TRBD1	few	CAISDGQGAGELFF	TGTGCCATCAGTGACGGACAGGGTGCCGGGGAGCTGTTTTTT
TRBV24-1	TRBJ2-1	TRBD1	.	CATSDTPDPGQNNEQFF	TGTGCCACCAGTGATACACCCGATCCGGGACAGAACAATGAGCAGTTCTTC
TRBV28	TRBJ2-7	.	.	CAIQEGHSYEQYF	TGTGCCATCCAGGAGGGGCACTCCTACGAGCAGTACTTC
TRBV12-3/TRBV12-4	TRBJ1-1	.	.	CASREGQNTEAFF	TGTGCCAGCAGAGAGGGACAGAACACTGAAGCTTTCTTT
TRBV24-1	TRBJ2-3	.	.	CATSDLKGLTDTQYF	TGTGCCACCAGTGATTTGAAGGGGTTAACAGATACGCAGTATTTT
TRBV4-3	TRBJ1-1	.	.	CASSQEPGINTEAFF	TGCGCCAGCAGCCAAGAGCCAGGAATCAACACTGAAGCTTTCTTT
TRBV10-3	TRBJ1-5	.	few	CTHRKKQPQHF	TGTACACACCGGAAAAAACAGCCCCAGCATTTT
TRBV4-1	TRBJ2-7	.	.	CASSQDQADNYEQYF	TGCGCCAGCAGCCAAGATCAGGCGGATAACTACGAGCAGTACTTC
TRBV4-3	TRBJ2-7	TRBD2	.	CASSHTSGSDEQYF	TGCGCCAGCAGCCATACTAGCGGGAGCGACGAGCAGTACTTC
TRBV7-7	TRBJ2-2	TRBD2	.	CASSLGGLAGNTGELFF	TGTGCTAGCAGCTTAGGGGGGCTAGCGGGGAACACCGGGGAGCTGTTTTTT
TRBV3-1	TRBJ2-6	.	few	CASSLEWSGANVLTF	TGTGCCAGCAGCCTTGAGTGGTCTGGGGCCAACGTCCTGACTTTC
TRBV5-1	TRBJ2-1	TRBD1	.	CASSLRGTGDLDEQFF	TGCGCCAGCAGCTTACGGGGGACAGGCGACCTCGATGAGCAGTTCTTC
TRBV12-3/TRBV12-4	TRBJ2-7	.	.	CASSGSDSFYEQYF	TGTGCCAGCAGTGGCTCGGACAGCTTCTACGAGCAGTACTTC
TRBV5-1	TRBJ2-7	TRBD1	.	CASSDIGQGLYEQYF	TGCGCCAGCAGCGACATCGGACAGGGTTTATACGAGCAGTACTTC
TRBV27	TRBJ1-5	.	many	CASSLGGAYSNQPQHF	TGTGCCAGCAGTTTAGGTGGGGCGTATAGCAATCAGCCCCAGCATTTT
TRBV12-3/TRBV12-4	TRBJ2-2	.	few	CASSGDQQTNTGELFF	TGTGCCAGCAGCGGCGACCAACAAACGAACACCGGGGAGCTGTTTTTT
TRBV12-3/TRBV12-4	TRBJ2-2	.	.	CASSFQGPDGELFF	TGTGCCAGCAGTTTCCAGGGTCCGGACGGGGAGCTGTTTTTT
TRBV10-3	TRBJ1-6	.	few	CAIRSGPGNSPLHF	TGTGCCATCAGGTCAGGTCCTGGGAATTCACCCCTCCACTTT
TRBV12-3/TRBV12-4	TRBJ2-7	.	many	CASSWVSGSVVEQYF	TGTGCCAGCAGTTGGGTTTCCGGGTCGGTCGTTGAGCAGTACTTC
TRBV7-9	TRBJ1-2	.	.	CASSSFGLDYGYTF	TGTGCCAGCAGCTCTTTCGGACTGGACTATGGCTACACCTTC
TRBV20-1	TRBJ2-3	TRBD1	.	CSAGTGTGRTDTQYF	TGCAGTGCCGGGACCGGGACAGGGAGAACAGATACGCAGTATTTT
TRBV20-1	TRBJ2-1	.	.	CSATRATDYNEQFF	TGCAGTGCCACGCGGGCTACAGACTACAATGAGCAGTTCTTC
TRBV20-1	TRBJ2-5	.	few	CSTRWGLKVPETQYF	TGCAGTACTCGGTGGGGACTCAAGGTGCCAGAGACCCAGTACTTC
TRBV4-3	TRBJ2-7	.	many	CASSNQGSSYEQYF	TGCGCCAGCAGCAACCAGGGTAGCTCCTACGAGCAGTACTTC
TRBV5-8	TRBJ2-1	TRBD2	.	CASSLVGLAGVRNEQFF	TGTGCCAGCAGCTTGGTAGGGCTAGCGGGAGTTCGCAATGAGCAGTTCTTC
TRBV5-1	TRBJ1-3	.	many	CASSLVAGRHTGNTIYF	TGCGCCAGCAGCTTGGTGGCAGGACGGCACACTGGAAACACCATATATTTT
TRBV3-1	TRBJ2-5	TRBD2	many	CASSQSGVRETQYF	TGTGCCAGCAGCCAGAGCGGGGTGCGGGAGACCCAGTACTTC
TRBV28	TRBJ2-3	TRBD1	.	CASLPRQGVTDTQYF	TGTGCCAGCCTTCCTCGACAGGGGGTCACAGATACGCAGTATTTT
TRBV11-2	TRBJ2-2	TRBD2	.	CASSQGLAGVTDTGELFF	TGTGCCAGCAGCCAGGGACTAGCGGGAGTCACGGACACCGGGGAGCTGTTTTTT
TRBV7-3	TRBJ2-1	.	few	CASSLIGPGSNEQFF	TGTGCCAGCAGCTTAATCGGGCCAGGGTCGAATGAGCAGTTCTTC
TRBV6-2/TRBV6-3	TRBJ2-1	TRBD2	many	CASSSGLAAVVEQFF	TGTGCCAGCAGTTCCGGACTAGCGGCGGTGGTTGAGCAGTTCTTC
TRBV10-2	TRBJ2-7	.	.	CASSEGFRGFNYEQYF	TGCGCCAGCAGTGAGGGCTTCAGGGGCTTCAATTACGAGCAGTACTTC
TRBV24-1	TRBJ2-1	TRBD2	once	CASSDGTSSNEQFF	TGTGCCTCCAGTGATGGGACTAGCTCGAATGAGCAGTTCTTC
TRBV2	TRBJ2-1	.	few	CASSRVGGPEGEQFF	TGTGCCAGCAGTAGGGTGGGGGGGCCTGAAGGTGAGCAGTTCTTC
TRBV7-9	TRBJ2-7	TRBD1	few	CASSTGQGYDEQYF	TGTGCCAGCAGTACGGGACAGGGTTACGACGAGCAGTACTTC
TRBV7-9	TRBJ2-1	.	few	CASRDDHGAVYEQFF	TGTGCCAGCAGAGACGACCACGGGGCCGTATATGAGCAGTTCTTC
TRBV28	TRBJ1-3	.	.	CASSSRGYRSGNTIYF	TGTGCCAGCAGTTCCCGTGGGTACAGGTCTGGAAACACCATATATTTT
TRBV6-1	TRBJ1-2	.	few	CASSETRIGYGYTF	TGTGCCAGCAGCGAAACCAGGATCGGGTATGGCTACACCTTC
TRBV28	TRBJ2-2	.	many	CASSFMQGLGTGELFF	TGTGCCAGCAGTTTCATGCAGGGACTCGGGACCGGGGAGCTGTTTTTT
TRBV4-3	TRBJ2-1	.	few	CASSQDIGVEQFF	TGCGCCAGCAGCCAAGATATTGGGGTAGAGCAGTTCTTC
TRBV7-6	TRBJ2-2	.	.	CASSLTQGHTGELFF	TGTGCCAGCAGCTTAACACAGGGCCACACCGGGGAGCTGTTTTTT
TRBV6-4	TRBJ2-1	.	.	CASSDSMNEQFF	TGTGCCAGCAGTGACTCGATGAATGAGCAGTTCTTC
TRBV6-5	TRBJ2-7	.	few	CASSYRVGPSYEQYF	TGTGCCAGCAGTTATCGGGTGGGCCCGTCCTACGAGCAGTACTTC
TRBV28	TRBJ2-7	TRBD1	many	CASRDRASYYEQYF	TGTGCCAGCCGGGACAGGGCCTCCTACTACGAGCAGTACTTC